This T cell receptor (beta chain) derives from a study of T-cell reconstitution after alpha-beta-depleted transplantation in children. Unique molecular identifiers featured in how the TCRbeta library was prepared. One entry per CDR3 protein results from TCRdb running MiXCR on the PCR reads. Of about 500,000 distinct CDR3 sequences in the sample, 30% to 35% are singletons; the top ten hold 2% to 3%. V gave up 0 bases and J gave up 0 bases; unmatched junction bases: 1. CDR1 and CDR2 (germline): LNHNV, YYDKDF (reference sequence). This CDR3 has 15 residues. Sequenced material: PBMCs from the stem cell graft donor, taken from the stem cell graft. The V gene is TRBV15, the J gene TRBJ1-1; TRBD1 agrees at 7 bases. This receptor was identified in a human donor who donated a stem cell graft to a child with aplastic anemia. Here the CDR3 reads CATSREGQLNTEAFF. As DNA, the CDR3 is TGTGCCACCAGCAGAGAGGGACAGTTGAACACTGAAGCTTTCTTT. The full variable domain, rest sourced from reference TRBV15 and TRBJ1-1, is DAMVIQNPRYQVTQFGKPVTLSCSQTLNHNVMYWYQQKSSQAPKLLFHYYDKDFNNEADTPDNFQSRRPNTSFCFLDIRSPGLGDTAMYLCATSREGQLNTEAFFGQGTRLTVV.